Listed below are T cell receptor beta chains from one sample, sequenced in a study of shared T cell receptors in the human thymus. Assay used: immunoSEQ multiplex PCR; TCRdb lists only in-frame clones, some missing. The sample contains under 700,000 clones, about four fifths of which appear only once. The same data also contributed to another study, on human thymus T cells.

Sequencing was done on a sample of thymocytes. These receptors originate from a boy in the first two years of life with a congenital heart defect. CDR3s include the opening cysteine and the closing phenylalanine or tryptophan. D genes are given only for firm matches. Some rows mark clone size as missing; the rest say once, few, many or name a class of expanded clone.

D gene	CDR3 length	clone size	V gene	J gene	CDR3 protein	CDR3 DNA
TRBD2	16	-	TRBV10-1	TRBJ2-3	CASSERSGRAEDTQYF	TGCGCCAGCAGTGAGCGTAGCGGGAGGGCCGAGGATACGCAGTATTTT
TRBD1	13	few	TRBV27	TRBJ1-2	CASRPTGGRGYTF	TGTGCCAGCAGGCCGACAGGGGGCAGAGGCTACACCTTC
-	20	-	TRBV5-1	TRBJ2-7	CASSLGSELPQSGPGGEQYF	TGCGCCAGCAGCTTGGGGTCAGAGCTGCCCCAATCCGGACCTGGGGGGGAGCAGTACTTC
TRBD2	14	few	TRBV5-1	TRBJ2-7	CASSFTAGAYEQYF	TGCGCCAGCAGCTTTACAGCGGGAGCATACGAGCAGTACTTC
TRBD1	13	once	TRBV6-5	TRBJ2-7	CASRDRGDYEQYF	TGTGCCAGTCGAGACAGGGGAGACTACGAGCAGTACTTC
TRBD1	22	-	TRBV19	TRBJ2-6	CASSIDRGQARRPYSGANVLTF	TGTGCCAGTAGTATAGACCGAGGACAGGCCAGACGTCCTTACTCTGGGGCCAACGTCCTGACTTTC
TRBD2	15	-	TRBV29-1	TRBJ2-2	CSAPVSAGGVGELFF	TGCAGCGCTCCCGTCTCGGCGGGGGGGGTCGGGGAGCTGTTTTTT
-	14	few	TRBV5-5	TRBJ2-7	CASSLGQIIHEQYF	TGTGCCAGCAGCTTGGGGCAGATCATCCACGAGCAGTACTTC
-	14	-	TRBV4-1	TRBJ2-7	CARSHRGNDYEQYF	TGCGCCCGCAGCCACCGGGGAAACGACTACGAGCAGTACTTC
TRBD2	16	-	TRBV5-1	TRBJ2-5	CASSFSSGPPQETQYF	TGCGCCAGCAGCTTCTCTAGCGGGCCTCCGCAAGAGACCCAGTACTTC
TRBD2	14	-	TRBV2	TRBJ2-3	CASSVLAGGDTQYF	TGTGCCAGCAGTGTACTAGCGGGAGGAGATACGCAGTATTTT
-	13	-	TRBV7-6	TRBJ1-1	CASSLGQNTEAFF	TGTGCCAGCAGCTTAGGTCAGAACACTGAAGCTTTCTTT
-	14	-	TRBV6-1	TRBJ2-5	CASSNEEHQETQYF	TGTGCCAGCAGCAATGAAGAGCACCAAGAGACCCAGTACTTC
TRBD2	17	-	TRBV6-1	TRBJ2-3	CASSERLAGVGIDTQYF	TGTGCCAGCAGTGAACGGTTAGCGGGAGTGGGGATAGATACGCAGTATTTT
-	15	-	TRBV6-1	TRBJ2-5	CASSEEMGLPGTQYF	TGTGCCAGCAGTGAAGAAATGGGACTCCCTGGGACCCAGTACTTC
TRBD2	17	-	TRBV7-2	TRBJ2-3	CASSVRLAGGPTDTQYF	TGTGCCAGCAGCGTGAGACTAGCGGGAGGGCCCACAGATACGCAGTATTTT
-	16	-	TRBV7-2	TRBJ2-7	CASSLRFWSWPYEQYF	TGTGCCAGCAGCTTAAGGTTTTGGAGCTGGCCCTACGAGCAGTACTTC
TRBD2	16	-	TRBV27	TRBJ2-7	CASSKIPGRGSYEQYF	TGTGCCAGCAGTAAAATCCCCGGGAGGGGCTCCTACGAGCAGTACTTC
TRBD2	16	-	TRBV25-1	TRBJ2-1	CASSGPSGSRYNEQFF	TGTGCCAGCAGTGGACCTAGCGGGAGCCGGTACAATGAGCAGTTCTTC
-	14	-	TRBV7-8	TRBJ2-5	CASSLPTPGETQYF	TGTGCCAGCAGCTTACCGACCCCGGGGGAGACCCAGTACTTC